This TCR beta chain was retrieved from a study of blood T cells in healthy people across ages. A minimum of 7 million PBMCs was isolated per sample. Study-wide results and caveats: Total diversity from one million sequenced T cells was likely underestimated. Strong correlation was found linking TCR beta diversity to naive T cell percentage.

A second 7 to 11 cycle PCR used barcoded and J-beta primers. TCRdb passed the 5' RACE reads through MiXCR, listing each CDR3 protein once. The sample lists hundreds of thousands of distinct CDR3 sequences, about three fifths occurring once. This clonotype was counted between two and nine times. The antigen remains unidentified. The germline V gene encodes CDR1 DFQATT and CDR2 SNEGSKA (reference sequence). This CDR3 has 13 residues. The ends were cut back, 5 bases at V and 0 bases at J, with 11 bases in the middle. The chain combines TRBV20-1 with TRBJ2-7; tentative D call: TRBD2 (5 bases). The receptor comes from a man younger than 40 in good health. The sample was blood. The CDR3 protein is CSAQDWTSYEQYF. The CDR3 DNA follows: TGCAGTGCTCAGGACTGGACCTCCTACGAGCAGTACTTC.